This is a list of T cell receptor beta chains from one sample in a study of T cells in Graves' hyperthyroidism and ophthalmopathy. A single record per CDR3 protein comes from TCRdb applying MiXCR to the multiplex PCR reads. The sample consists of some 510,000 distinct CDR3 sequences, 20% to 25% of them appearing once. The sample consisted of blood. The receptor source for this set is a man between 18 and 35 years old with Graves' hyperthyroidism. CDR3s include the opening cysteine and the closing phenylalanine or tryptophan. A D gene is named only where the DNA matches it firmly. Expanded clones get a size class; other rows say once, few or many, or leave the size out.

CDR3aa	CDR3nt	abundance	d_gene	v_gene	j_gene
CASSQDGGHETQYF	TGTGCCAGCAGCCAAGATGGGGGGCACGAGACCCAGTACTTC	many	NA	TRBV3-1	TRBJ2-5
CASSPGLAGEETQYF	TGTGCCAGCAGTCCGGGACTAGCGGGGGAAGAGACCCAGTACTTC	many	TRBD2	TRBV12-3/TRBV12-4	TRBJ2-5
CASGLVGTSGGAQETQYF	TGTGCTAGTGGTTTGGTGGGGACTAGCGGGGGAGCCCAAGAGACCCAGTACTTC	many	TRBD2	TRBV12-5	TRBJ2-5
CASSPTGALGGAEAFF	TGTGCCAGCAGCCCGACAGGGGCGCTCGGAGGAGCTGAAGCTTTCTTT	NA	TRBD1	TRBV12-3/TRBV12-4	TRBJ1-1
CAWMRHLNTEAFF	TGTGCCTGGATGAGGCACCTGAACACTGAAGCTTTCTTT	few	NA	TRBV30	TRBJ1-1
CASKATATGELFF	TGTGCCAGCAAAGCCACAGCCACCGGGGAGCTGTTTTTT	many	NA	TRBV19	TRBJ2-2
CASSVQGDRTEAFF	TGTGCCAGCAGTGTACAAGGGGATCGCACTGAAGCTTTCTTT	many	NA	TRBV2	TRBJ1-1
CASGGGMGVTQYF	TGCGCCAGCGGCGGGGGTATGGGAGTGACCCAGTACTTC	many	TRBD2	TRBV10-2	TRBJ2-5
CASRDVGAAQETQYF	TGTGCCAGCAGGGACGTAGGGGCGGCTCAAGAGACCCAGTACTTC	NA	NA	TRBV3-1	TRBJ2-5
CATSRGPPGRTAEQYF	TGTGCCACCAGCAGAGGCCCACCCGGGCGTACGGCCGAGCAGTACTTC	many	NA	TRBV15	TRBJ2-7
CASSLGLAGGRPDTQYF	TGTGCCAGCAGTCTGGGACTAGCGGGGGGAAGACCAGATACGCAGTATTTT	NA	TRBD2	TRBV9	TRBJ2-3
CASSLAAGFVTGELFF	TGCGCCAGCAGCTTAGCAGCAGGCTTCGTCACCGGGGAGCTGTTTTTT	few	NA	TRBV5-1	TRBJ2-2
CSVADRLYGYTF	TGCAGCGTTGCGGACAGACTCTATGGCTACACCTTC	NA	NA	TRBV29-1	TRBJ1-2
CASSLPHGTDTQYF	TGTGCCAGCAGTTTACCTCACGGCACAGATACGCAGTATTTT	many	NA	TRBV28	TRBJ2-3
CASSPSWTASYGYTF	TGTGCCAGCAGTCCATCCTGGACAGCCTCTTATGGCTACACCTTC	few	NA	TRBV6-1	TRBJ1-2
CASSLAGATVHNQPQHF	TGTGCCAGCAGTTTGGCTGGAGCGACAGTTCACAATCAGCCCCAGCATTTT	many	NA	TRBV12-3/TRBV12-4	TRBJ1-5
CASSPSRVTYEQYF	TGTGCCAGCAGCCCTTCACGGGTGACCTACGAGCAGTACTTC	NA	NA	TRBV28	TRBJ2-7
CSADQETQYF	TGCAGTGCTGATCAAGAGACCCAGTACTTC	NA	NA	TRBV20-1	TRBJ2-5
CASSYRGTAFF	TGTGCCAGCAGTTATAGGGGGACAGCTTTCTTT	NA	NA	TRBV6-2/TRBV6-3	TRBJ1-1
CASSPTTGYYGYTF	TGTGCCAGCAGTCCTACAACAGGTTACTATGGCTACACCTTC	many	NA	TRBV28	TRBJ1-2
CASSYSWTDKGYTF	TGTGCCAGCAGTTACTCCTGGACAGATAAGGGCTACACCTTC	NA	NA	TRBV6-5	TRBJ1-2
CASSAGQGLSPLHF	TGTGCCAGTAGTGCGGGACAGGGGTTGTCACCCCTCCACTTT	NA	TRBD1	TRBV19	TRBJ1-6
CATSLRTASYEQYF	TGTGCCACCAGCCTACGGACAGCTTCCTACGAGCAGTACTTC	many	NA	TRBV15	TRBJ2-7
CASRPGQTFYGYTF	TGTGCCAGCAGGCCGGGACAGACTTTCTATGGCTACACCTTC	many	TRBD1	TRBV2	TRBJ1-2
CSARGNRLPNTEACF	TGCAGTGCTAGAGGGAACAGACTCCCGAACACTGAAGCTTGCTTT	NA	NA	TRBV20-1	TRBJ1-1
CASSSFDRSYEQYF	TGTGCCAGCAGTTCATTTGACCGAAGCTACGAGCAGTACTTC	NA	NA	TRBV28	TRBJ2-7
CASSQEEWVSGGYTF	TGCGCCAGCAGCCAAGAGGAGTGGGTTTCTGGCGGCTACACCTTC	many	NA	TRBV4-1	TRBJ1-2
CASSQEELLRPGTVNTEAFF	TGCGCCAGCAGCCAAGAGGAGCTCCTTAGACCCGGGACAGTGAACACTGAAGCTTTCTTT	many	TRBD1	TRBV4-1	TRBJ1-1
CASSALTGDLVETQYF	TGTGCCAGCAGTGCGTTGACAGGGGATCTTGTTGAGACCCAGTACTTC	many	TRBD1	TRBV6-1	TRBJ2-5
CASSPGQISWSGELFF	TGCGCCAGCAGCCCGGGACAGATCTCGTGGTCCGGGGAGCTGTTTTTT	many	TRBD1	TRBV4-1	TRBJ2-2
CATSDSYRRNTGELFF	TGTGCCACCAGTGATTCCTACAGGAGGAACACCGGGGAGCTGTTTTTT	many	NA	TRBV24-1	TRBJ2-2
CSAPVTNQPQHF	TGCAGTGCCCCCGTAACAAATCAGCCCCAGCATTTT	NA	NA	TRBV20-1	TRBJ1-5
CSVVMGQGTYGYTF	TGCAGCGTTGTTATGGGACAGGGGACCTATGGCTACACCTTC	many	TRBD1	TRBV29-1	TRBJ1-2
CASSDGPRGRETQYF	TGTGCCAGCAGTGACGGGCCTAGAGGCCGTGAGACCCAGTACTTC	NA	NA	TRBV28	TRBJ2-5
CASSLSGRARSYEQYF	TGCGCCAGCAGCTTGTCCGGGCGGGCTCGCTCCTACGAGCAGTACTTC	many	NA	TRBV5-1	TRBJ2-7
CATGGQHFYGYTF	TGTGCCACCGGAGGACAGCATTTCTATGGCTACACCTTC	NA	NA	TRBV6-1	TRBJ1-2
CASSLGTSGDYEQYF	TGTGCCAGCAGCTTAGGGACTAGCGGAGATTACGAGCAGTACTTC	NA	TRBD2	TRBV13	TRBJ2-7
CASSPDRDDNQPQHF	TGTGCCAGCTCACCGGACAGGGACGACAATCAGCCCCAGCATTTT	NA	TRBD1	TRBV18	TRBJ1-5
CASNGQGEQYF	TGTGCCAGCAATGGACAGGGCGAGCAGTACTTC	NA	TRBD1	TRBV6-1	TRBJ2-7
CATSTTGYTQYF	TGTGCCACCAGCACCACAGGTTATACGCAGTATTTT	many	NA	TRBV24-1	TRBJ2-3
CASSEWTGGLNTEAFF	TGTGCCAGCAGTGAGTGGACAGGGGGCTTGAACACTGAAGCTTTCTTT	many	TRBD1	TRBV6-1	TRBJ1-1
CASSYRPAGRIKYF	TGTGCCAGCAGTTATAGACCGGCCGGGCGCATTAAGTACTTC	NA	NA	TRBV6-5	TRBJ2-4
CASSQDKSNYGYTF	TGTGCCAGCAGCCAAGACAAGTCCAACTATGGCTACACCTTC	many	NA	TRBV4-2	TRBJ1-2
CSAAPDRDEQYF	TGCAGCGCCGCCCCGGACAGGGACGAGCAGTACTTC	many	TRBD1	TRBV29-1	TRBJ2-7
CASSHGTGGTMNTEAFF	TGTGCCAGCAGCCACGGGACAGGGGGGACGATGAACACTGAAGCTTTCTTT	many	TRBD1	TRBV11-1	TRBJ1-1
CASSLDSPFETGELFF	TGTGCCAGCAGTCTAGACTCCCCGTTTGAAACCGGGGAGCTGTTTTTT	many	NA	TRBV12-3/TRBV12-4	TRBJ2-2
CASSILGQGVRQPQHF	TGTGCCAGTAGCATCTTAGGACAGGGGGTTCGTCAGCCCCAGCATTTT	NA	TRBD1	TRBV19	TRBJ1-5
CASSEVSPLNTEAFF	TGTGCCAGCAGTGAAGTTAGCCCCTTGAACACTGAAGCTTTCTTT	many	NA	TRBV2	TRBJ1-1
CASTWDRRDTEAFF	TGTGCCAGCACCTGGGACAGGAGGGACACTGAAGCTTTCTTT	NA	TRBD1	TRBV6-1	TRBJ1-1
CASSIGQVEAETQYF	TGCGCCAGCAGCATAGGACAGGTGGAAGCGGAGACCCAGTACTTC	NA	TRBD1	TRBV5-1	TRBJ2-5
CASSLWLRRTGFRITEAFF	TGTGCCAGCAGTTTATGGTTACGGCGGACAGGGTTTCGCATTACTGAAGCTTTCTTT	many	TRBD1	TRBV28	TRBJ1-1
CASSLSDSISAQYF	NA	NA	NA	TRBV27	TRBJ2-7
CASSSGQGLGTEAFF	TGTGCCAGCAGCTCGGGACAGGGGCTGGGGACTGAAGCTTTCTTT	many	TRBD1	TRBV11-3	TRBJ1-1
CASSAGGQGLYGYTF	TGTGCCAGCAGTGCCGGCGGACAGGGGCTCTATGGCTACACCTTC	NA	TRBD1	TRBV6-1	TRBJ1-2
CASSLRLQGPDGYTF	TGTGCCAGCAGTTTACGTCTTCAGGGGCCAGATGGCTACACCTTC	NA	NA	TRBV28	TRBJ1-2
CASSPPAVGTGEAEQYF	TGTGCCAGCTCACCACCGGCAGTGGGGACAGGGGAGGCCGAGCAGTACTTC	NA	TRBD1	TRBV18	TRBJ2-7
CASSSHRGGSNQPQHF	TGTGCCAGCAGCTCGCACAGGGGAGGGTCGAATCAGCCCCAGCATTTT	many	TRBD1	TRBV28	TRBJ1-5